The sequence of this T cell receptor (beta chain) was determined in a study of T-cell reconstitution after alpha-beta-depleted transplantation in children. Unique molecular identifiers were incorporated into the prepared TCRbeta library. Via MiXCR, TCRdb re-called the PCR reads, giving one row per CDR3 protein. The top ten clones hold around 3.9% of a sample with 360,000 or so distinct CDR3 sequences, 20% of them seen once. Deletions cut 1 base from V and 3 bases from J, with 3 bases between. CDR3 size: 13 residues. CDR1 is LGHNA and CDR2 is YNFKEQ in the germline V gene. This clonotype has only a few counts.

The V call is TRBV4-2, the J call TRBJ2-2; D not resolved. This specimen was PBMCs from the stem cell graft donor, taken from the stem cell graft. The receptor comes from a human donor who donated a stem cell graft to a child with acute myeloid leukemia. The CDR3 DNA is TGTGCCAGCAGCCAAGCGGACACCGGGGAGCTGTTTTTT. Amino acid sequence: CASSQADTGELFF.